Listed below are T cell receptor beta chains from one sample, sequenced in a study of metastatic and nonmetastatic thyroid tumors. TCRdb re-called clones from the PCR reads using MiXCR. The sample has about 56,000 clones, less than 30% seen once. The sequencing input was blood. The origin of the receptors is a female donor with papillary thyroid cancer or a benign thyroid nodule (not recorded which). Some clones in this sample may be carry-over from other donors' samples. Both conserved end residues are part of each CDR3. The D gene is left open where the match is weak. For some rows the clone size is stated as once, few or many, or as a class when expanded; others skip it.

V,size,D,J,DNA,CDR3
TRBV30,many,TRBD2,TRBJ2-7,TGTGCCTGGAGCCCGGGACTAGGAAACTACGACGAGCAGTACTTC,CAWSPGLGNYDEQYF
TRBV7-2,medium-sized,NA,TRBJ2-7,TGTGCCAGCAGCCTCGACGGTACCTACGAGCAGTACTTC,CASSLDGTYEQYF
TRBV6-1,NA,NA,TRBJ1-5,TGTGCCAGCAGATTGACATTTAGCAATCAGCCCCAGCATTTT,CASRLTFSNQPQHF
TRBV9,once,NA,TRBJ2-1,TGTGCCAGCAGCGCGGGGTGGGGCAATGAGCAGTTCTTC,CASSAGWGNEQFF
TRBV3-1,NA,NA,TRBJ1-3,TGTGCCAGCGGCCAAGTTCAAGGAGGAAACACCATATATTTT,CASGQVQGGNTIYF
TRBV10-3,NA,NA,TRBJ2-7,TGTGCCATCAGCGGAGGACAGAGTGGGGAAGCGGGACGACGCGAGCAGTACTTC,CAISGGQSGEAGRREQYF
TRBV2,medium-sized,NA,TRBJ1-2,TGTGCCAGCAGTGTGGGGGGACGGGAGGTCGATGGCTACACCTTC,CASSVGGREVDGYTF
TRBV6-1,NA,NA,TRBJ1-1,TGTGCCAGCAGTGGTGCAGACCTGAACACTGAAGCTTTCTTT,CASSGADLNTEAFF
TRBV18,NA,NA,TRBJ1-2,TGTGCCAGCTCACCTCCCGCAGGAGAGGGTACGAAAGGCTACACCTTC,CASSPPAGEGTKGYTF
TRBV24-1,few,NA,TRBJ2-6,TGTGCCACCAGTGAAACCTCTGGGGCCAACGTCCTGACTTTC,CATSETSGANVLTF